The sample holds a few counts of the clone carrying this T cell receptor (beta chain). These data are taken from a study of identical twins. A single record per CDR3 protein comes from TCRdb applying MiXCR to the 5' RACE reads. Of fewer than 350,000 distinct CDR3 sequences in the sample, approximately 8% were seen once. Trimming at V came to 5 bases and at J to 6 bases, leaving 21 bases not matched to a gene. CDR1 and CDR2 from the germline V gene are SGHAT and FQNNGV. CDR3 length equals 19 residues. These same data were also listed under a study on yellow fever vaccine responses in identical twins.

The sequence was collected from a woman aged 18 to 35 in good health. This chain links TRBV11-2 with TRBJ2-1; 8 positions match TRBD2. Sequencing was performed on memory (CD45RO+) T cells sorted from blood. Here the CDR3 DNA reads TGTGCCAGCAGCCTTTACGCTGTCCTAGCGGGTCAAAAAAGCAATGAGCAGTTCTTC. This codes for CASSLYAVLAGQKSNEQFF.